These 2 T cell receptor beta chains were all obtained from the same sample, sequenced in a study of cytomegalovirus exposure and HLA in healthy donors. A multiplex PCR was run with 60 Vbeta primers and 13 Jbeta primers. TCRdb's table, derived via immunoSEQ multiplex PCR, lists solely in-frame clones and lacks some. The top ten hold about 3% of the sample, which has a few hundred thousand clones, roughly 80% seen once. Input material: PBMCs. These receptors all stem from a man aged 30-40 years in good health and CMV-seronegative.

The J gene is TRBJ2-2, the V gene TRBV5-1, with D hard to call. Germline CDR1 SGHRS, CDR2 YFSETQ. This CDR3 region has 13 residues. With 5 bases removed from V and 8 bases from J, the gap between germline ends came to 13 bases. CDR3 in amino acids: CASSWQSWGELFF. The DNA of the CDR3 is TGCGCCAGCAGTTGGCAGTCCTGGGGGGAGCTGTTTTTT.

The rearrangement links TRBV10-1 to TRBJ1-5; D remains unclear. Trimming shortened V by 3 bases and J by 5 bases, and 5 bases separated the two germline ends. Germline loops: CDR1 WNHNN, CDR2 SYGVQD (reference sequence). This CDR3 comprises 12 residues. The CDR3 sequence: CASSDSDQPQHF. As DNA, the CDR3 is TGCGCCAGCAGTGATTCCGATCAGCCCCAGCATTTT.